These 10 T cell receptor beta chains were sequenced from one sample in a study of response to subunit inactivated influenza vaccine. TCRdb independently ran MiXCR on the RT-PCR reads; one entry per CDR3 protein. The data contain some 480,000 distinct CDR3 sequences, around 9.9% of them seen just once; the ten biggest clones take up over 9.5%. Source: PBMCs from blood, taken 35 to 45 days after vaccination. The receptors were sampled from a man aged 45 to 65 who received an inactivated influenza vaccine.

The gene calls are TRBV7-6 and TRBJ1-1; TRBD1 might be the D (5 bases). Trimming removed 5 bases at V and 0 bases at J, with 16 bases between. Germline CDR1 reads SGHVS; CDR2 reads FNYEAQ. The CDR3 contains 16 residues. In nucleotides, the CDR3 is TGTGCCAGCAGCCCCGCCGGGGAGGGGATGAACACTGAAGCTTTCTTT. Protein product: CASSPAGEGMNTEAFF.

V is TRBV5-1 and J is TRBJ2-7; the match to TRBD1 covers 7 bases. The CDR3 has 14 amino acids. Trimming took 3 bases from V and 5 from J; bases not matched to a gene: 8. CDR1 is SGHRS, CDR2 YFSETQ, per germline. CDR3: CASSSYRGDNEQYF. The CDR3 DNA sequence: TGCGCCAGCAGCTCCTACAGGGGAGATAACGAGCAGTACTTC.

This clonotype showed up many times. The chain has TRBV18 and TRBJ2-7, with D uncertain. The V gene lost 0 bases and the J gene lost 6 bases, with 18 bases spanning the gap. CDR3 size: 16 residues. CDR1 is KGHSH and CDR2 is LQKENI in the germline V gene. The CDR3 DNA reads TGTGCCAGCTCACCACCACCGACGAGGCCGGGTTCCGAGCAGTACTTC. This encodes CASSPPPTRPGSEQYF.

This clonotype was seen a handful of times. The CDR3 here is CASNSGTGWRNEQFF. The CDR3 DNA reads TGCGCCAGTAACTCCGGGACAGGGTGGCGAAATGAGCAGTTCTTC. This chain joins TRBV5-1 and TRBJ2-1; the match to TRBD1 covers 9 bases. The ends lost 8 bases at V and 7 bases at J; junction bases unmatched: 13. Germline lookup yields CDR1 SGHRS and CDR2 YFSETQ. The CDR3 is 15 amino acids.

This clonotype has at least ten counts. The chain has TRBV20-1 and TRBJ2-1; no firm D call. Germline values: CDR1 DFQATT, CDR2 SNEGSKA (reference sequence). Trimming removed 1 base from V and 2 bases from J, with 12 bases in between. This CDR3 region has 15 residues. CDR3 nucleotides: TGCAGTGCTAGAGTTCTAGTTGGACCCTACAATGAGCAGTTCTTC. Protein sequence: CSARVLVGPYNEQFF.

This clonotype was seen many times. The chain is built from TRBV5-1 and TRBJ1-2, with D unclear. Germline-derived CDR1 and CDR2 are SGHRS and YFSETQ. This CDR3 is 15 amino acids long. V was trimmed by 0 bases and J by 0 bases, leaving 9 bases between them. This CDR3 is CASSLGRSSNYGYTF. CDR3 in DNA: TGCGCCAGCAGCTTGGGCCGGAGCTCTAACTATGGCTACACCTTC.

This clonotype was recorded a few times. The chain uses TRBV28 and TRBJ1-3; perhaps TRBD1 as D (6 bases). The CDR3 has 12 amino acids. V lost 6 bases, J lost 7 bases, and 10 bases lay in between. Germline CDR1 reads MDHEN; CDR2 reads SYDVKM. CDR3 sequence: CASRHQGNTIYF. CDR3 coding DNA: TGTGCCAGCAGGCATCAGGGGAACACCATATATTTT.

The rearrangement links TRBV5-1 to TRBJ2-5; 13 bases align to TRBD2. Trimming cost V 3 bases and J 5 bases; bases outside gene matches: 4. Germline V lookup: CDR1 SGHRS, CDR2 YFSETQ. There are 15 residues in the CDR3. The CDR3 nucleotides are TGCGCCAGCAGCTGGACTAGCGGGAGCAAGGAGACCCAGTACTTC. Translation: CASSWTSGSKETQYF.

This clonotype was seen only once. This chain links TRBV6-5 with TRBJ2-7; D remains unclear. Trimming left V 2 bases short and J 8 bases short, with 7 bases between. The V gene's germline CDR1 is MNHEY and CDR2 SVGAGI. The length of the CDR3 is 11 residues. The CDR3 region is CASSYLGQQYF. CDR3 in DNA: TGTGCCAGCAGTTACCTCGGACAGCAGTACTTC.

This clonotype has at least ten counts. The chain is built from TRBV10-3 and TRBJ2-4; weak D call: TRBD1 (5 bases). Trimming shortened V by 3 bases and J by 1 base, and 10 bases separated the two germline ends. The germline V gene encodes CDR1 ENHRY and CDR2 SYGVKD. The CDR3 is made up of 15 amino acids. The CDR3 reads CAISEGVRAKNIQYF. The CDR3 bases are TGTGCCATCAGTGAAGGGGTGAGGGCCAAAAACATTCAGTACTTC.